This TCR beta chain was found in a study of Ad26.COV2.S vaccination and SARS-CoV-2 variants (dated by TCRdb to 2020 to 2023). Describing the broader study: Donors in the vaccine arm were drawn from COV1001, a phase I-IIa trial of Ad26.COV2.S in healthy adults that was multicentre, randomized, double-blind and placebo-controlled. A total of approximately 30 samples were included in the TCR-sequenced set, comprising about 20 Ad26.COV2.S vaccine recipients, 5 placebo recipients and 8 SARS-CoV-2 convalescent individuals. Ad26.COV2.S was administered intramuscularly at 5 x 10^10 or 1 x 10^11 viral particles, either as a single shot or as two shots given 56 days apart. Throughout the experiments and outcome assessment, investigators stayed blinded to trial group allocation. Participants in the trial were split at random into five groups of five each, receiving low-dose or high-dose Ad26.COV2.S once or twice, or else placebo on both occasions. TCRbeta repertoire sequencing was used to assess the specificity and breadth of SARS-CoV-2-reactive T cell receptors after Ad26.COV2.S vaccination.

The CDR3 has 15 amino acids, counting the end cysteine and phenylalanine. The sequence is cut down to CDR3 DNA, 45 bases in frame from base 1. V is pared back by 4 bases and J by 2 bases, with 15 bases lying between the germline termini. The germline V gene (reference sequence) yields MNHEY for CDR1 and SMNVEV for CDR2. This clone has only one observation. The antigen it binds to is not known. Per-base qualities were not stored, and no clone one base away is much larger. Overall study results and their limits: Vaccine and placebo recipients had similar non-spike TCR breadth, a finding consistent with the vaccine containing only spike. Spike-specific TCR breadth was higher in Ad26.COV2.S recipients than in placebo recipients (P = 0.0014). Substantial breadth of spike-specific CD8+ and CD4+ T cell responses was reported after vaccination. Comparing responses between vaccine doses or regimens was not something the study was powered to do. It was noted by the authors that total T cell responses may have been underestimated by the TCR breadth and depth analyses.

Taken with the paper, the label for treatment or condition translates to: approximately 18 received Ad26.COV2.S at low or high dose, single or two shots; about five received placebo; per-sample allocation not given. For vaccine and placebo recipients, repertoires were sequenced using samples collected on day 63 after the first injection. Cohort 1b enrolled some 25 adults aged 18-55 years at a single site in Boston, USA, between 29 July and 7 August 2020. Ad26.COV2.S consisted of a replication-incompetent adenovirus type 26 vector by which a prefusion-stabilized SARS-CoV-2 spike protein from the original Wuhan strain was expressed. The immunoSEQ Assay was used to sequence TCRbeta CDR3 regions. After extraction, genomic DNA underwent amplification by bias-controlled multiplex PCR, followed by high-throughput sequencing. Regarding the original processing steps: To quantify the absolute abundance of every unique TCRbeta CDR3 region, sequences were collapsed and filtered. T cell fraction was estimated by normalizing TCRbeta template counts to usable DNA, which was measured by amplifying reference genes present in all nucleated cells. Repertoire TCRs were annotated as SARS-CoV-2-specific by exact matching of V gene, CDR3 amino acid sequence and J gene to a known reactive TCR set. The reference SARS-CoV-2 TCR set was derived from MIRA and filtered for enrichment in COVID-19-positive ImmuneCODE repertoires, a step that removed public or cross-reactive TCRs. Using the MIRA antigens, annotated TCRs were further analysed by specific ORF or by position within an ORF. Breadth was defined as the number of annotated unique rearrangements divided by the total number of unique productive rearrangements, and depth was defined as the summed frequency of the annotated unique rearrangements. Two-sided Wilcoxon rank-sum tests were applied when comparing TCR breadth between groups. The clones in this table, taken by TCRdb from immuneACCESS, are in-frame only. Not every clone is retained; where verified, under half of the shortfall comes from an unresolved V gene, and the cause of the rest is unknown. The V and J calls and clone size were taken over from that table, and D and trimming were inferred from the DNA. Here the sample has around 340,000 clones; 80% to 90% occur a single time. Around 11% of the sample rests with the top ten.

This TCR came from a person between 18 and 65 years old who received the Ad26.COV2.S COVID-19 vaccine or a placebo. Sequencing was performed on peripheral blood, taken in a trial of Ad26.COV2.S vaccine versus placebo. This receptor chain uses TRBV27 and TRBJ2-7, with TRBD2 perhaps the D gene, on 6 matching bases. The nucleotide sequence reads as follows: TGTGCCAGCAGTTACACGGGGGACTCAACCTACGAGCAGTACTTC. It codes for CASSYTGDSTYEQYF.